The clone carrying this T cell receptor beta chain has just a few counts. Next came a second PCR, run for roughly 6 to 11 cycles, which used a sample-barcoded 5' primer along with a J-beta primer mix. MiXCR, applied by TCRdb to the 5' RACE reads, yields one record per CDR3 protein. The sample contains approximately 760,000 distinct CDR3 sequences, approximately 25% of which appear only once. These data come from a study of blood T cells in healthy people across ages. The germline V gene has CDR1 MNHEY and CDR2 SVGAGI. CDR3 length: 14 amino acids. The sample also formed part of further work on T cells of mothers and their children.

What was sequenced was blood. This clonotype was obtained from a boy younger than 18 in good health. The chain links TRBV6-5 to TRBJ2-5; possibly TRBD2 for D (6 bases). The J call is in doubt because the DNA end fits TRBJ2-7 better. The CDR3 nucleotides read TGTGCCAGCAGTTCGGGACTTATCTACTACGAGCAGTACTTC. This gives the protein CASSSGLIYYEQYF.